This passage covers 22 T cell receptor beta chains from one sample sequenced in a study of blood T cell repertoires in COVID-19. Generated by immunoSEQ multiplex PCR, the TCRdb table keeps only in-frame clones and is missing some. The sample carries a few hundred thousand clones, approximately 83% recorded once. Sequencing was done on a sample of PBMCs or T cells enriched from blood (not recorded which). These receptors all come from a young man who had recovered from COVID-19.

This clone was found a few times. The rearrangement joins TRBV19 to TRBJ1-2; 9 bases are a match to TRBD1. Trimming took 6 bases from V and 8 from J; bases not matched to a gene: 10. The germline V gene has CDR1 LNHDA and CDR2 SQIVND (reference sequence). This CDR3 region has 14 residues. CDR3 amino acids: CASSAGQGVRGYTF. The CDR3 region has the DNA TGTGCCAGTAGCGCGGGACAGGGAGTGCGGGGCTACACCTTC.

The chain is built from TRBV24-1 and TRBJ2-1; 7 bases are a match to TRBD2. The V gene's germline CDR1 is KGHDR and CDR2 SFDVKD. This CDR3 has 15 residues. Losses at the gene ends were 4 bases for V and 5 bases for J; bases not matched to a gene: 7. This CDR3 is CATSDPRRGDNEQFF. The DNA of the CDR3 is TGTGCCACCAGTGACCCCCGCCGGGGGGACAATGAGCAGTTCTTC.

J is TRBJ1-5 and V is TRBV6-2 or TRBV6-3, with D uncertain. CDR3 length: 13 residues. V was trimmed by 4 bases and J by 2 bases, leaving 6 bases between them. The germline CDR1 and CDR2 sequences are MNHEY and SVGEGT. The CDR3 DNA follows: TGTGCCAGCAGTTTTCTCGGCAATCAGCCCCAGCATTTT. This encodes CASSFLGNQPQHF.

This chain links TRBV20-1 with TRBJ2-2; TRBD2 agrees at 8 bases. Germline CDR1 DFQATT, CDR2 SNEGSKA (reference sequence). V lost 3 bases, J lost 4 bases, and 7 bases stayed unmatched. The CDR3 runs to 15 residues. The CDR3 protein is CSASSRAGVTGELFF. The CDR3 coding sequence is TGCAGTGCTAGTTCTCGAGCGGGGGTCACCGGGGAGCTGTTTTTT.

This clone appeared a single time. The chain has TRBV4-2 and TRBJ1-2; 11 nucleotides agree with TRBD1. J gave up 7 bases and V 3 bases, and 7 bases lay outside the gene matches. Looked up from germline, CDR1 is LGHNA and CDR2 is YNFKEQ. CDR3 length equals 15 residues. The CDR3 region is CASSQDGTGGRGYTF. CDR3 nucleotide sequence: TGTGCCAGCAGCCAGGACGGGACAGGGGGACGTGGCTACACCTTC.

The V gene is TRBV29-1, the J gene TRBJ1-2; D is perhaps TRBD1 (6 bases). Germline lookup yields CDR1 SQVTM and CDR2 ANQGSEA. The CDR3 consists of 13 residues. With 6 bases removed from V and 0 bases from J, the gap between germline ends came to 11 bases. CDR3 amino acids: CSVPRGSNYGYTF. The DNA for the CDR3 is TGCAGCGTGCCTAGGGGGTCTAACTATGGCTACACCTTC.

This clone was observed a single time. This chain connects TRBV5-1 to TRBJ2-2; TRBD1 agrees at 9 bases. This CDR3 spans 16 amino acids. The V segment lost 4 bases and the J segment 6 bases; nucleotides outside the gene matches: 10. The V gene's germline CDR1 is SGHRS and CDR2 YFSETQ. The CDR3 reads CASSRTGTGIPGELFF. CDR3 in DNA: TGCGCCAGCAGCAGGACCGGGACAGGGATTCCCGGGGAGCTGTTTTTT.

The V and J genes are TRBV19 and TRBJ2-7; 10 bases are shared with TRBD1. The germline CDR1 and CDR2 sequences are LNHDA and SQIVND (reference sequence). CDR3 size: 15 residues. V was pared by 7 bases and J by 3 bases, with 9 bases of the junction left unmatched. The chain's CDR3 is CASTPQGQGFYEQYF. Here the CDR3 DNA reads TGTGCCAGTACTCCACAGGGACAGGGGTTCTACGAGCAGTACTTC.

The J gene is TRBJ1-1, the V gene TRBV6-5; D remains unclear. CDR1 is MNHEY and CDR2 is SVGAGI in the germline V gene. Between the trimmed V and J ends, which lost 6 bases and 2 bases, there was a span of 13 bases. There are 14 residues in the CDR3. The CDR3 sequence is CASSLRSDNTEAFF. The CDR3 bases are TGTGCCAGCAGCCTCCGGTCCGATAACACTGAAGCTTTCTTT.

The chain employs TRBV30 and TRBJ1-1, with TRBD1 matching over 8 bases. The CDR3 sequence is 19 residues long. In germline, CDR1 is GTSNPN, CDR2 SVGIG (reference sequence). V shed 0 bases and J 0 bases; nucleotides not matched to a gene: 15. The CDR3 is CAWSVLTRSTGVMNTEAFF. For the CDR3, the DNA is TGTGCCTGGAGTGTACTAACTCGTTCGACAGGGGTCATGAACACTGAAGCTTTCTTT.

The chain carries TRBV21-1 and TRBJ2-2; the table calls TRBD1, which could not be checked here. TRBV21-1 is an annotated pseudogene. The CDR3 is 14 amino acids. The CDR3 nucleotides are TGTGCCAGCAAGAGACAGGGTGTGACCGGGGAGCTGTTTTTT. Translating it yields CASKRQGVTGELFF.

J is TRBJ2-7 and V is TRBV9; 10 bases map to TRBD1. This CDR3 has 14 amino acids. Germline V gene data show CDR1 as SGDLS and CDR2 as YYNGEE. The J segment lost 4 bases and the V segment lost 3 bases, leaving 4 bases of the junction unmatched. The CDR3 spells CASSGGDRGYEQYF. CDR3 nucleotide sequence: TGTGCCAGCAGCGGAGGGGACAGGGGTTACGAGCAGTACTTC.

The J gene is TRBJ2-7, the V gene TRBV6-5, with D unclear. Trimming shortened V by 0 bases and J by 7 bases, and 4 bases separated the two germline ends. The CDR3 has 11 amino acids. Per the germline V gene, CDR1 is MNHEY and CDR2 is SVGAGI. The CDR3 nucleotides are TGTGCCAGCAGTTACTCTCAGGAGCAGTACTTC. This codes for CASSYSQEQYF.

The chain joins TRBV5-1 to TRBJ2-1; 9 bases match TRBD2. J was trimmed by 7 bases and V by 0 bases; bases with no gene match: 5. The CDR3 contains 15 residues. Germline V gene data show CDR1 as SGHRS and CDR2 as YFSETQ. CDR3 nucleotides: TGCGCCAGCAGCTTGGGCGGGGGGGCCGGAAATGAGCAGTTCTTC. Translated: CASSLGGGAGNEQFF.

The chain uses TRBV6-2 or TRBV6-3 and TRBJ1-2; 7 nucleotides align to TRBD1. The germline V gene encodes CDR1 MNHEY and CDR2 SVGEGT. The CDR3 length is 16 residues. The J segment lost 0 bases and the V segment lost 4 bases, leaving 8 bases of the junction unmatched. As DNA, the CDR3 is TGTGCCAGCAGTTCGGACCGGGACAGAGCTAACTATGGCTACACCTTC. Protein: CASSSDRDRANYGYTF.

V is TRBV7-6 and J is TRBJ2-5, with D hard to call. The germline gives CDR1 SGHVS, CDR2 FNYEAQ. Trimming removed 2 bases from V and 2 bases from J, with 12 bases in between. The CDR3 has 15 amino acids. CDR3 sequence reads: CASSLSRQEQETQYF. In nucleotides, the CDR3 is TGTGCCAGCAGCTTAAGTCGGCAGGAACAAGAGACCCAGTACTTC.

The CDR3 is CASSQPGTQTSGANVLTF. CDR3 in DNA: TGTGCCAGCAGTCAACCCGGGACTCAGACATCCGGGGCCAACGTCCTGACTTTC. The chain combines TRBV6-6 with TRBJ2-6; D may be TRBD2 (6 bases). Germline V gene sequence: CDR1 MNHNY, CDR2 SVGAGI (reference sequence). Trimming stripped 5 bases from V and 4 bases from J, with 21 bases between. CDR3 length: 18 residues.

V is TRBV24-1 and J is TRBJ1-6, with D unclear. Between the trimmed V and J ends, which lost 1 base and 7 bases, there was a span of 16 bases. The CDR3 loop spans 17 amino acids. In germline, CDR1 is KGHDR, CDR2 SFDVKD. CDR3 sequence: CATSDLDHGSGNSPLHF. The DNA of the CDR3 is TGTGCCACCAGTGATTTAGATCACGGGAGCGGAAATTCACCCCTCCACTTT.

The genes are TRBV30 and TRBJ2-3; 14 positions agree with TRBD2. Germline V lookup: CDR1 GTSNPN, CDR2 SVGIG (reference sequence). The CDR3 loop spans 17 amino acids. V shed 2 bases, J shed 1 base, and the junction held 5 bases outside the gene matches. The CDR3 is CAWSRSGLAGGTDTQYF. CDR3 sequence (DNA): TGTGCCTGGAGTAGATCGGGACTAGCGGGGGGCACAGATACGCAGTATTTT.

The chain carries TRBV9 and TRBJ1-1; tentative D call: TRBD1 (5 bases). V dropped 1 base and J dropped 5 bases, with 12 bases sitting between them. This CDR3 has 14 residues. Germline loops: CDR1 SGDLS, CDR2 YYNGEE. CDR3 nucleotides: TGTGCCAGCAGCGTAAAAGGGGTTGGGACTGAAGCTTTCTTT. Translation gives CASSVKGVGTEAFF. Variable domain in full (rest from reference TRBV9 and TRBJ1-1): DSGVTQTPKHLITATGQRVTLRCSPRSGDLSVYWYQQSLDQGLQFLIQYYNGEERAKGNILERFSAQQFPDLHSELNLSSLELGDSALYFCASSVKGVGTEAFFGQGTRLTVV.

The chain has TRBV5-4 and TRBJ2-1; 7 bases line up with TRBD2. V lost 7 bases and J lost 5; bases outside the gene matches: 9. This CDR3 comprises 14 residues. The germline V gene has CDR1 SGHNT and CDR2 YYREEE (reference sequence). The CDR3 loop reads CASGHGGNDNEQFF. As DNA, the CDR3 is TGTGCCAGCGGCCACGGGGGGAATGACAATGAGCAGTTCTTC.

V and J are TRBV29-1 and TRBJ2-7, with 7 bases that match TRBD1. With V trimmed by 3 bases and J by 5 bases, 4 bases remained unmatched. CDR1 and CDR2 (germline): SQVTM, ANQGSEA. This CDR3 region has 12 residues. Written as DNA, the CDR3 is TGCAGCGTTGACAGGGGGTTAGACGAGCAGTACTTC. Encoded protein: CSVDRGLDEQYF.